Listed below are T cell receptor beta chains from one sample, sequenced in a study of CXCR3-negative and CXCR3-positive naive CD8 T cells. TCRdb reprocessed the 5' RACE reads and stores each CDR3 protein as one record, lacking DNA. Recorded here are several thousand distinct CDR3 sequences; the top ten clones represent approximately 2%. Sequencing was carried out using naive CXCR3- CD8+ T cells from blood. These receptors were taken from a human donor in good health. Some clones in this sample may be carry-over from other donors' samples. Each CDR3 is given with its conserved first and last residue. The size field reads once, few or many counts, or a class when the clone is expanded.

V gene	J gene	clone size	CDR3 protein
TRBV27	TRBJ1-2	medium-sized	CASGPGATFYGYTF
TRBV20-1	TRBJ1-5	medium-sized	CSARGGTGGFRQPQHF